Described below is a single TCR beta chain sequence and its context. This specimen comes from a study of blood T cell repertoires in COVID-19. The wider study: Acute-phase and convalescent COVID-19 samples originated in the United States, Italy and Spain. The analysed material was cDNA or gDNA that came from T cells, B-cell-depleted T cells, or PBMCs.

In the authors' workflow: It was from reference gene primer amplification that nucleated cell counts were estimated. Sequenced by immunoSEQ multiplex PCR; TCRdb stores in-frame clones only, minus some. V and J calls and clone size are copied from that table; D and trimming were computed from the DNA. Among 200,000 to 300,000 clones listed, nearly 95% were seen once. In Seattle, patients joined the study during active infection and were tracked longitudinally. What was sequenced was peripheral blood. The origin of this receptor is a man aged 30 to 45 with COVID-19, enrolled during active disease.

The DNA of the CDR3 is TGTGCCAGCTCACCCGGGGGAGGATCCTACGAGCAGTACTTC. It codes for CASSPGGGSYEQYF. The chain uses TRBV18 and TRBJ2-7; the D gene is possibly TRBD2 (6 bases). V was shortened by 3 bases and J by 1 base, with 10 bases between the two germline ends. CDR1 is KGHSH, CDR2 LQKENI, per germline. CDR3 length: 14 residues.